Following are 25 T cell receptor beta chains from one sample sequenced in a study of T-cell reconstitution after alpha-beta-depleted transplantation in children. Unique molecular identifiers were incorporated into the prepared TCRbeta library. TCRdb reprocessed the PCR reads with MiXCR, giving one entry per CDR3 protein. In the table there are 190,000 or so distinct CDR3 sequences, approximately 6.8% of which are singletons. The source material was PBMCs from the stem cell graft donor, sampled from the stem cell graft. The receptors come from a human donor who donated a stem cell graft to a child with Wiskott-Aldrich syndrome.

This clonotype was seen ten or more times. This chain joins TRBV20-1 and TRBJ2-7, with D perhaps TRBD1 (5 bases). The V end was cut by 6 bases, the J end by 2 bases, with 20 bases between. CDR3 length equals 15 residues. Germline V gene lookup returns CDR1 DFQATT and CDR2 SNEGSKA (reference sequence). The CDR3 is CSATLIQGSTYEQYF. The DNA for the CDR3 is TGCAGTGCAACCTTGATCCAGGGATCAACCTACGAGCAGTACTTC.

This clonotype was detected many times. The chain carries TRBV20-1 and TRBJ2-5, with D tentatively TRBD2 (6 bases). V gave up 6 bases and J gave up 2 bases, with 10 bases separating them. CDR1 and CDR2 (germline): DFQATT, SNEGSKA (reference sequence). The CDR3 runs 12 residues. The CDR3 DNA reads TGCAGTGCAAGGGACTGGCAAGAGACCCAGTACTTC. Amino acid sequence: CSARDWQETQYF.

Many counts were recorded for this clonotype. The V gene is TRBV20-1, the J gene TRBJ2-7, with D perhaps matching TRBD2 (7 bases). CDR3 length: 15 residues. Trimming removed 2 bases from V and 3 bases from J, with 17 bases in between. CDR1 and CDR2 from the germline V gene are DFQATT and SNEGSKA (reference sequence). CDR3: CSARRGGTTDYEQYF. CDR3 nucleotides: TGCAGTGCTAGAAGGGGGGGGACCACGGACTACGAGCAGTACTTC.

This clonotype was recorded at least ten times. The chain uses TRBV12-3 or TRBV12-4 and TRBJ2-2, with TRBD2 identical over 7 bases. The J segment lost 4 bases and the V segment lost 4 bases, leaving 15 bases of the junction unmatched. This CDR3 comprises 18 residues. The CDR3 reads CASSYDQGGSRVTGELFF. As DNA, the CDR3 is TGTGCCAGCAGTTATGATCAGGGAGGGTCTAGAGTCACCGGGGAGCTGTTTTTT.

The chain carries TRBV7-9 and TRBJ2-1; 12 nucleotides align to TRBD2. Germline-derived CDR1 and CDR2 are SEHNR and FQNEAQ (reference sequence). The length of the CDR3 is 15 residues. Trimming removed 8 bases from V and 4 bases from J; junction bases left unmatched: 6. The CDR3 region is CASDLAGGPYNEQFF. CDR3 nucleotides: TGTGCCAGCGATCTAGCGGGGGGGCCTTACAATGAGCAGTTCTTC.

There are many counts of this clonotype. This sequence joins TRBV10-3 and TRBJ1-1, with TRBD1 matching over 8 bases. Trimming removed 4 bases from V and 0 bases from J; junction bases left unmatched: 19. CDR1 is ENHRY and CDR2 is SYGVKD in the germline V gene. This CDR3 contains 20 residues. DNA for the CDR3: TGTGCCATCAGTGCCTATACAGGGGGAACCATAAGAAGTATGAACACTGAAGCTTTCTTT. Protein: CAISAYTGGTIRSMNTEAFF.

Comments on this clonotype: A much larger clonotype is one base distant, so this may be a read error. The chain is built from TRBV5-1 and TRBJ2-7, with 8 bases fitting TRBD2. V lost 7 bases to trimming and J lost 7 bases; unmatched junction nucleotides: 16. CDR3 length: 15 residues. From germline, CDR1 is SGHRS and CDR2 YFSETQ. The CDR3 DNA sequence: TGCGCCAGCGGCGCCTCTGGCGGGGGGACGGAAGAGCAGTACTTC. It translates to CASGASGGGTEEQYF.

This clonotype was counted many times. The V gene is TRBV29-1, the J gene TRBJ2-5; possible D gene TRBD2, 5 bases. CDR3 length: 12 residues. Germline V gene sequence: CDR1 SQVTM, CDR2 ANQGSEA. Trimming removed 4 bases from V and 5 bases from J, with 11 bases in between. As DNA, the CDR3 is TGCAGCGTTGGTCCGGGGAGCGAGACCCAGTACTTC. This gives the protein CSVGPGSETQYF.

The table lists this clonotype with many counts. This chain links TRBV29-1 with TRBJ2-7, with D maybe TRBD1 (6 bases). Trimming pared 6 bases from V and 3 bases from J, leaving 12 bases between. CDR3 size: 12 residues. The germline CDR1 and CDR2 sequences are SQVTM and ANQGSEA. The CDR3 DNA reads TGCAGCGTAGTAACAGGGATCTACGAGCAGTACTTC. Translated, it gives CSVVTGIYEQYF.

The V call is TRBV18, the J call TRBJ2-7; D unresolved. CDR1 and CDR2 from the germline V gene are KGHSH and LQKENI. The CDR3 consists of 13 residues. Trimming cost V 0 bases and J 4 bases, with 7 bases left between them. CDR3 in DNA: TGTGCCAGCTCACCACCGTCAGGTTACGAGCAGTACTTC. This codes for CASSPPSGYEQYF.

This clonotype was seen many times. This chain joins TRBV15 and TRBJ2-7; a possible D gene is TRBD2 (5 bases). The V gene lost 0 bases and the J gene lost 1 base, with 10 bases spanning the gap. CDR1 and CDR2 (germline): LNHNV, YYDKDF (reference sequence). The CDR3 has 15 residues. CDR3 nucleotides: TGTGCCACCAGCAGAGATAAGCGGCCTTCCTACGAGCAGTACTTC. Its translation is CATSRDKRPSYEQYF.

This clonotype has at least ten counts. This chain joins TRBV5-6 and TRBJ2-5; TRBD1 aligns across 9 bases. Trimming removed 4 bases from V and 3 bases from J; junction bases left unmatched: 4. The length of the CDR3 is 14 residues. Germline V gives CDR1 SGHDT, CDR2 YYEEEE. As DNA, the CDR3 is TGTGCCAGCAGCCACGGGGACAGGGAAGAGACCCAGTACTTC. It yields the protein CASSHGDREETQYF.

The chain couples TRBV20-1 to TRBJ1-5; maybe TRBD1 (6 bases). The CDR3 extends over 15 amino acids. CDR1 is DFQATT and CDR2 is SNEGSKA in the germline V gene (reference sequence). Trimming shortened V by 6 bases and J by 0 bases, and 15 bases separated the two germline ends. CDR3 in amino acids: CSASTGAYSNQPQHF. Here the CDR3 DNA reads TGCAGTGCCTCCACGGGGGCTTATAGCAATCAGCCCCAGCATTTT.

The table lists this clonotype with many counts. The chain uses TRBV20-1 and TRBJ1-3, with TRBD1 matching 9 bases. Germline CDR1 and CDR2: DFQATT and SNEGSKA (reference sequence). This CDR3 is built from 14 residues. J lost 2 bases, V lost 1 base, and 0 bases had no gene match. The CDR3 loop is CSARGQGAGNTIYF. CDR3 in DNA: TGCAGTGCTAGAGGACAGGGGGCTGGAAACACCATATATTTT.

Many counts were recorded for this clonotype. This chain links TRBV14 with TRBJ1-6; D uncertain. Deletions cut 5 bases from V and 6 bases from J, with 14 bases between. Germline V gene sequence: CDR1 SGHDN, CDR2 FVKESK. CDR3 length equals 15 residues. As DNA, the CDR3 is TGTGCCAGCAGCTATGAAACCAATTTTAATTCACCCCTCCACTTT. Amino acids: CASSYETNFNSPLHF.

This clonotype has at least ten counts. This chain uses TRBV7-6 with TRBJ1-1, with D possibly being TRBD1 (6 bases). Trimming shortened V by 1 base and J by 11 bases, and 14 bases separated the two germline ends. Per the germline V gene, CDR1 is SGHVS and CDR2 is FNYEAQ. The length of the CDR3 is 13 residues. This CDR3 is CASSLEQGFSAFF. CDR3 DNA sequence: TGTGCCAGCAGCTTAGAACAGGGTTTCTCTGCTTTCTTT. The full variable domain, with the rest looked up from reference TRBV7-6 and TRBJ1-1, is GAGVSQSPRYKVTKRGQDVALRCDPISGHVSLYWYRQALGQGPEFLTYFNYEAQQDKSGLPNDRFSAERPEGSISTLTIQRTEQRDSAMYRCASSLEQGFSAFFGQGTRLTVV.

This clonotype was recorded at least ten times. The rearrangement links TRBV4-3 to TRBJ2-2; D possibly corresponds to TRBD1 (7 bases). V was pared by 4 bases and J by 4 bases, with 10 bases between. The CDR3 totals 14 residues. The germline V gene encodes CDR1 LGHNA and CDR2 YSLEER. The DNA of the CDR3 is TGCGCCAGCAGCCGGCAGGGGGGCACCGGGGAGCTGTTTTTT. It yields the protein CASSRQGGTGELFF.

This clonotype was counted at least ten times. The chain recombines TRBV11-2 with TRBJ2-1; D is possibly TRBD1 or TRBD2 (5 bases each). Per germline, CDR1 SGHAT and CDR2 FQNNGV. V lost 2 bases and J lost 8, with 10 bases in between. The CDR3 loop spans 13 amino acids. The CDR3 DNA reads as TGTGCCAGCAGCTTACTGGGGGTCCATGAGCAGTTCTTC. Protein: CASSLLGVHEQFF.

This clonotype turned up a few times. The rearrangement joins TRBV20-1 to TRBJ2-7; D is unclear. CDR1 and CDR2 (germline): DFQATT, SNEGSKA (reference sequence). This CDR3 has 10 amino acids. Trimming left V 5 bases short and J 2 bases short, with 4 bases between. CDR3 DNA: TGCAGTGCTGGACCCTACGAGCAGTACTTC. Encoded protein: CSAGPYEQYF.

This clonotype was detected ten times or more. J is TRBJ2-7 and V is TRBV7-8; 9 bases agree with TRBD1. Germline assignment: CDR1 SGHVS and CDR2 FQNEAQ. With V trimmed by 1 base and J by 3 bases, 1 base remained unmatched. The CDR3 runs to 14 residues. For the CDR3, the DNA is TGTGCCAGCAGCTTAGGGGACAGGGACTACGAGCAGTACTTC. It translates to CASSLGDRDYEQYF.

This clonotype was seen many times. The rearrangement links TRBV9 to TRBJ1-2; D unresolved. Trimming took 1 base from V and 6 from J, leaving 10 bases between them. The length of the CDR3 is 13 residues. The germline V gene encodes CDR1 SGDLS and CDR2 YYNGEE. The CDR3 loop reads CASSVWGGDGYTF. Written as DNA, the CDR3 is TGTGCCAGCAGCGTATGGGGTGGGGATGGCTACACCTTC.

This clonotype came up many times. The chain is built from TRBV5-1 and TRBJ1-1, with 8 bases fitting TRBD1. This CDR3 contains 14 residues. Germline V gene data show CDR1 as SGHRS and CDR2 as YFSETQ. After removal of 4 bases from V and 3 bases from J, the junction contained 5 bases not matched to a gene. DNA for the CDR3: TGCGCCAGCAGCCCGGTGACAGGGGACACTGAAGCTTTCTTT. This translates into CASSPVTGDTEAFF.

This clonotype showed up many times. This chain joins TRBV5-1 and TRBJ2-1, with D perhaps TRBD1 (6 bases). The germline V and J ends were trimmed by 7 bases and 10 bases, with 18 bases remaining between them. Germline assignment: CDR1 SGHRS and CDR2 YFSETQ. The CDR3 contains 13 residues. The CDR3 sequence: CASLRGTRGEQFF. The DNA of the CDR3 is TGCGCCAGCCTCCGGGGAACTAGGGGGGAGCAGTTCTTC.

The CDR3: CSAHPTSGGYNEQFF. CDR3 bases: TGCAGTGCTCACCCGACCAGCGGGGGTTACAATGAGCAGTTCTTC. The chain couples TRBV20-1 to TRBJ2-1; 8 bases align to TRBD2. The ends lost 5 bases at V and 4 bases at J; junction bases unmatched: 10. Germline V gene lookup returns CDR1 DFQATT and CDR2 SNEGSKA (reference sequence). CDR3 length: 15 residues.

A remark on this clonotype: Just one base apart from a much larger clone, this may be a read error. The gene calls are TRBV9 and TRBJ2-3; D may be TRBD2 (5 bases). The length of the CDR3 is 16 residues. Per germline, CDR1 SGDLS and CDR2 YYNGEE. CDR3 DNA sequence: TGTACCAGCAGCGTAGGGCTAGCTGGTAATGCAGATACGCAGTATTTT. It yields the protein CTSSVGLAGNADTQYF.